Following are 19 T cell receptor beta chains from one sample sequenced in a study of T cell changes during pregnancy in multiple sclerosis. This table comes from immunoSEQ multiplex PCR, and its TCRdb copy is limited to in-frame clones, with some not included. The profile covers under 65,000 clones, with 80% to 95% appearing a single time and roughly 0.6% taken by the ten largest. The source was CD4+ T cells from peripheral blood mononuclear cells, collected after pregnancy. All receptors derive from a female donor in good health, enrolled as a control in a pregnancy study.

CDR3 residues: CASSAPGLLLYEQYF. The CDR3 DNA sequence: TGTGCCAGCAGCGCCCCAGGGCTGCTACTATACGAGCAGTACTTC. V gene TRBV7-8 combines with J gene TRBJ2-5; possibly TRBD1 for D (5 bases). The end of the DNA aligns better with TRBJ2-7, so the J call may be wrong. The germline V gene has CDR1 SGHVS and CDR2 FQNEAQ. The CDR3 sequence is 15 residues long.

The J gene is TRBJ1-2, the V gene TRBV10-3; TRBD1 matches at 11 bases. CDR1 and CDR2 (germline): ENHRY, SYGVKD. The V segment lost 6 bases and the J segment 4 bases; nucleotides outside the gene matches: 10. The CDR3 covers 16 residues. CDR3 nucleotides: TGTGCCATCAGAAAGGGGGACAGGGGGAGTGCCTATGGCTACACCTTC. Its translation is CAIRKGDRGSAYGYTF.

The V and J genes are TRBV5-1 and TRBJ2-1; 7 bases are shared with TRBD1. Germline trimming cut 0 bases from V and 4 bases from J; bases unmatched to any gene: 4. Germline CDR1 reads SGHRS; CDR2 reads YFSETQ. This CDR3 region has 15 residues. CDR3: CASSLDGTAYNEQFF. CDR3 bases: TGCGCCAGCAGCTTGGATGGGACAGCTTACAATGAGCAGTTCTTC.

The CDR3 bases are TGTGCCTGGAGTGTACGAGGTCGGGTTAAAGGCTACACCTTC. This sequence encodes CAWSVRGRVKGYTF. The rearrangement uses TRBV30 and TRBJ1-2; D is ambiguous. In germline, CDR1 is GTSNPN, CDR2 SVGIG (reference sequence). Trimming stripped 0 bases from V and 8 bases from J, with 16 bases between. There are 14 residues in the CDR3.

V and J are TRBV23-1 and TRBJ1-3; the D is unclear. TRBV23-1 belongs to the ORF category, with a function that is uncertain. V lost 2 bases and J 1 base, leaving 12 bases between the germline ends. The CDR3 runs to 16 residues. The CDR3 is CASSQPREWSGNTIYF. CDR3 nucleotides: TGCGCCAGCAGTCAACCTAGGGAGTGGTCTGGAAACACCATATATTTT.

Comment on this clone: Its ends do not fully match the called genes, so a read error is possible. Other DNA sequences in this sample translate to the same CDR3. The chain joins TRBV10-3 to TRBJ1-2; 8 bases agree with TRBD1. CDR1 ENHRY and CDR2 SYGVKD come from the germline V gene. CDR3 size: 16 residues. CDR3 bases: TGTGCCATCAGTGAGACCCAGGGGGCGGGTAACTATGGCTACACCTTT. Translating it yields CAISETQGAGNYGYTF.

J is TRBJ1-5 and V is TRBV6-4; 7 bases line up with TRBD1. The V gene's germline CDR1 is MRHNA and CDR2 SNTAGT. J lost 1 base, V lost 5 bases, and 8 bases had no gene match. CDR3 length equals 16 residues. CDR3 coding DNA: TGTGCCAGCAGTATCCTCGGGACAGACAGCAATCAGCCCCAGCATTTT. Its protein is CASSILGTDSNQPQHF.

The chain employs TRBV5-1 and TRBJ1-1; D uncertain. The V gene's germline CDR1 is SGHRS and CDR2 YFSETQ. This CDR3 contains 14 residues. Trimming stripped 1 base from V and 4 bases from J, with 11 bases between. CDR3 sequence: CASSLLGGSTEAFF. Written as DNA, the CDR3 is TGCGCCAGCAGCTTGCTAGGCGGTAGCACTGAAGCTTTCTTT.

This sequence joins TRBV5-4 and TRBJ1-1; TRBD1 matches at 8 bases. The CDR3 sequence is 16 residues long. CDR1 SGHNT and CDR2 YYREEE come from the germline V gene (reference sequence). V shed 4 bases and J 5 bases; nucleotides not matched to a gene: 13. The CDR3 loop is CASSLGQGSRWTEAFF. DNA for the CDR3: TGTGCCAGCAGCCTAGGACAGGGTTCGCGATGGACTGAAGCTTTCTTT.

V usage is TRBV10-3 and J usage is TRBJ2-4; possibly TRBD1 for D (6 bases). The germline gives CDR1 ENHRY, CDR2 SYGVKD. CDR3 length: 13 amino acids. The ends were cut back, 5 bases at V and 6 bases at J, with 11 bases in the middle. The CDR3 sequence is CAISKDSVNIQYF. CDR3 sequence (DNA): TGTGCCATCAGTAAGGACAGTGTAAACATTCAGTACTTC.

This clone was found once. The chain employs TRBV5-1 and TRBJ2-7; no clear D. Looked up from germline, CDR1 is SGHRS and CDR2 is YFSETQ. The CDR3 is 14 amino acids. V was cut by 0 bases and J by 2 bases, with 9 bases left in between. CDR3 in DNA: TGCGCCAGCAGCTTGGCAGCGCAGCCCTACGAGCAGTACTTC. Protein: CASSLAAQPYEQYF.

The genes are TRBV6-5 and TRBJ1-1; D is perhaps TRBD1 (6 bases). V was cut by 2 bases and J by 11 bases, with 12 bases left in between. Germline assignment: CDR1 MNHEY and CDR2 SVGAGI. This CDR3 comprises 12 residues. The CDR3 nucleotides read TGTGCCAGCAGTTACCCTCTTCAGGGGGCTTTCTTT. It codes for CASSYPLQGAFF.

The CDR3 protein is CASSLRQGRSTEAFF. As DNA, the CDR3 is TGTGCCAGCAGTTTGAGGCAGGGTCGGAGCACTGAAGCTTTCTTT. The rearrangement uses TRBV6-5 and TRBJ1-1, with D perhaps matching TRBD1 (5 bases). The CDR3 is made up of 15 amino acids. The V end was cut by 4 bases, the J end by 4 bases, with 16 bases between. CDR1 is MNHEY and CDR2 is SVGAGI in the germline V gene.

The chain has TRBV2 and TRBJ1-1; D is undetermined. The CDR3 is 13 residues long. The V end was cut by 3 bases, the J end by 11 bases, with 16 bases between. Germline loops: CDR1 SNHLY, CDR2 FYNNEI. The CDR3, as DNA: TGTGCCAGCAGTGAGCAGTGGCAGATGAAGGCTTTCTTT. This translates into CASSEQWQMKAFF. Full variable domain (remainder filled in from reference TRBV2 and TRBJ1-1): EPEVTQTPSHQVTQMGQEVILRCVPISNHLYFYWYRQILGQKVEFLVSFYNNEISEKSEIFDDQFSVERPDGSNFTLKIRSTKLEDSAMYFCASSEQWQMKAFFGQGTRLTVV.

This clone was counted only a few times. This chain uses TRBV7-9 with TRBJ2-7; 16 bases line up with TRBD2. The CDR3 length is 15 residues. The J segment lost 7 bases and the V segment lost 5 bases, leaving 5 bases of the junction unmatched. The germline gives CDR1 SEHNR, CDR2 FQNEAQ (reference sequence). CDR3 nucleotides: TGTGCCAGCAGCCGGGGACTAGCGGGAGGGGAAGAGCAGTACTTC. It is translated as CASSRGLAGGEEQYF. The entire variable domain, with the rest obtained from reference TRBV7-9 and TRBJ2-7, is as follows: DTGVSQNPRHKITKRGQNVTFRCDPISEHNRLYWYRQTLGQGPEFLTYFQNEAQLEKSRLLSDRFSAERPKGSFSTLEIQRTEQGDSAMYLCASSRGLAGGEEQYFGPGTRLTVT.

This chain joins TRBV29-1 and TRBJ2-7, with TRBD1 identical over 11 bases. Germline assignment: CDR1 SQVTM and CDR2 ANQGSEA. J lost 2 bases, V lost 6 bases, and 6 bases had no gene match. The CDR3 is 14 residues long. DNA for the CDR3: TGCAGCGTCGTGGGACAGGGGGTTACCTACGAGCAGTACTTC. This gives the protein CSVVGQGVTYEQYF.

The chain has TRBV27 and TRBJ1-5; a possible D gene is TRBD1 (5 bases). The V gene's germline CDR1 is MNHEY and CDR2 SMNVEV (reference sequence). The CDR3 length is 13 residues. Trimming cost V 1 base and J 11 bases, with 12 bases left between them. As DNA, the CDR3 is TGTGCCAGCAGTTTATGGGGGGAATCAGCCCAGCATTTT. Translated: CASSLWGESAQHF.

V gene TRBV2 combines with J gene TRBJ1-2, with D possibly matching TRBD1 (5 bases). From germline, CDR1 is SNHLY and CDR2 FYNNEI. This CDR3 region has 13 residues. The V and J ends lost 1 base and 4 bases respectively, with 7 bases between them. CDR3 bases: TGTGCCAGCAGTGAAGAGGGGATCTATGGCTACACCTTC. Protein: CASSEEGIYGYTF.

This chain links TRBV28 with TRBJ1-2, with unresolved D. CDR3 size: 13 residues. Trimming removed 4 bases at V and 8 bases at J, with 14 bases between. Germline V gives CDR1 MDHEN, CDR2 SYDVKM. CDR3 amino acids: CASSYYMVTGYTF. The CDR3 nucleotides are TGTGCCAGCAGTTATTACATGGTTACGGGCTACACCTTC.